This T cell receptor (beta chain) originates from a study of early T cells in non-severe SARS-CoV-2 infection. The wider study: Investigators sequenced bulk RNA drawn from unsorted whole blood, and chains remained unpaired. Study conclusions and caveats: Database matching using VDJdb favored anti-spike CD8 responses, with private and CD4 specificities left missing.

Unique molecular identifiers tagged individual cDNA molecules. One entry per CDR3 protein, called by TCRdb with MiXCR from the 5' RACE reads. Of tens of thousands of distinct CDR3 sequences in the sample, around 13% are singletons; the top ten hold 1.3% to 1.5%. This clonotype came up a few times. Its antigen is as yet unknown. Germline V gene lookup returns CDR1 SQVTM and CDR2 ANQGSEA. The CDR3 contains 13 residues. Unmatched junction bases numbered 6, after V lost 7 bases and J lost 4 bases. The rearrangement links TRBV29-1 to TRBJ1-1, with 10 bases identical to TRBD1. This sequence originates from an adult who was a healthcare worker with PCR-confirmed SARS-CoV-2 infection or an uninfected control (not recorded which). Sequences were derived from whole blood, sampled at baseline. The CDR3 here is CSGGQGGGTEAFF. For the CDR3, the DNA is TGCAGCGGCGGACAGGGGGGAGGCACTGAAGCTTTCTTT.